This T cell receptor beta chain was documented in a study of shared clonotypes between healthy human individuals. Clones were sequenced by immunoSEQ multiplex PCR, and TCRdb holds only the in-frame ones, with some missing. Counted here are 850,000 to 1,200,000 clones, 75% occurring once; the ten biggest clones make up over 1.3%. Germline V gives CDR1 SGHNT, CDR2 YYREEE (reference sequence). V lost 4 bases, J lost 0 bases, and 13 bases lay in between. This CDR3 is built from 15 residues. Sequenced material: memory CD4+ T cells sorted from blood. Sample subset: CD45RA-negative fraction. The chain recombines TRBV5-4 with TRBJ2-5; D remains unclear. The TCR comes from a man aged 18-30 years in good health. CDR3 nucleotides: TGTGCCAGCAGCCTGTCCCCAGGAAACCAAGAGACCCAGTACTTC. As protein: CASSLSPGNQETQYF.